Each of the 15 T cell receptor beta chains below was sequenced from the same sample in a study of blood T cell repertoires in COVID-19. TCRdb's copy holds only in-frame clones and misses some; the assay was immunoSEQ multiplex PCR. The sample yields 400,000 to 550,000 clones, around nine tenths seen once. The sample consisted of PBMCs or T cells enriched from blood (not recorded which). These receptors originate from a woman under 30 with acute COVID-19.

This rearrangement joins TRBV5-4 to TRBJ2-6; 7 bases align to TRBD1. Looked up from germline, CDR1 is SGHNT and CDR2 is YYREEE (reference sequence). V was pared by 1 base and J by 0 bases, with 7 bases of the junction left unmatched. CDR3 length: 18 amino acids. CDR3 in amino acids: CASSLMTGQSSGANVLTF. The CDR3 DNA follows: TGTGCCAGCAGCTTGATGACAGGGCAGAGCTCTGGGGCCAACGTCCTGACTTTC.

The chain's CDR3 is CASSPPRNSGNTIYF. The CDR3 nucleotides read TGTGCCAGCAGTCCACCCAGGAATTCTGGAAACACCATATATTTT. The genes are TRBV28 and TRBJ1-3; D is ambiguous. Deletions cut 5 bases from V and 1 base from J, with 12 bases between. CDR1 is MDHEN and CDR2 is SYDVKM in the germline V gene. The CDR3 has 15 amino acids.

J is TRBJ2-3 and V is TRBV10-1; TRBD2 matches at 10 bases. The trim removed 5 bases at V and 6 bases at J, leaving 5 bases unmatched. Per germline, CDR1 WNHNN and CDR2 SYGVQD (reference sequence). This CDR3 is built from 14 residues. The DNA for the CDR3 is TGCGCCAGCAGTCCGAGCGGGAGGGCCGATACGCAGTATTTT. Protein product: CASSPSGRADTQYF.

This chain joins TRBV7-2 and TRBJ1-6, with 8 bases aligning to TRBD1. The ends lost 5 bases at V and 6 bases at J; junction bases unmatched: 12. Germline V gene sequence: CDR1 SGHTA, CDR2 FQGNSA. The CDR3 runs to 17 residues. For the CDR3, the DNA is TGTGCCAGCAGCGGCCCGAGAGGGACAGGTGTTAATTCACCCCTCCACTTT. Its protein product is CASSGPRGTGVNSPLHF.

The chain has TRBV2 and TRBJ2-7; TRBD2 matches at 11 bases. The CDR3 length is 16 residues. Germline V gives CDR1 SNHLY, CDR2 FYNNEI. After removal of 3 bases from V and 4 bases from J, the junction contained 8 bases not matched to a gene. DNA of the CDR3: TGTGCCAGCAGTGATGTGCTAGCGGGAGGACCATACGAGCAGTACTTC. Translation: CASSDVLAGGPYEQYF.

The rearrangement joins TRBV5-6 to TRBJ2-2; 11 bases map to TRBD1. The CDR3 loop spans 16 amino acids. Looked up from germline, CDR1 is SGHDT and CDR2 is YYEEEE. V was clipped by 0 bases and J by 7 bases; unmatched bases: 5. CDR3 amino acids: CASSLAGQGGFGELFF. In DNA, the CDR3 is TGTGCCAGCAGCTTGGCGGGACAGGGGGGATTCGGGGAGCTGTTTTTT.

J is TRBJ1-5 and V is TRBV4-3, with 9 nucleotides matching TRBD1. Losses at the gene ends were 4 bases for V and 5 bases for J; bases not matched to a gene: 6. Looked up from germline, CDR1 is LGHNA and CDR2 is YSLEER. The CDR3 has 15 residues. The DNA of the CDR3 is TGCGCCAGCAGCCTTTCAAGACAGGGGGATCAGCCCCAGCATTTT. Translated: CASSLSRQGDQPQHF.

The rearrangement links TRBV2 to TRBJ2-1; 7 bases align to TRBD2. Germline CDR1 SNHLY, CDR2 FYNNEI. The trim removed 6 bases at V and 2 bases at J, leaving 4 bases unmatched. CDR3 size: 14 residues. The CDR3 DNA sequence: TGTGCCAGCAGCCCCGGGACTACCTACAATGAGCAGTTCTTC. Its protein product is CASSPGTTYNEQFF.

This chain joins TRBV30 and TRBJ2-5, with D maybe TRBD1 (5 bases). V was pared by 0 bases and J by 5 bases, with 16 bases between. This CDR3 region has 15 residues. Germline lookup yields CDR1 GTSNPN and CDR2 SVGIG (reference sequence). CDR3: CAWSVLMGPGETQYF. DNA of the CDR3: TGTGCCTGGAGTGTACTCATGGGGCCCGGGGAGACCCAGTACTTC. Full variable domain (outside the CDR3, taken from reference TRBV30 and TRBJ2-5): SQTIHQWPATLVQPVGSPLSLECTVEGTSNPNLYWYRQAAGRGLQLLFYSVGIGQISSEVPQNLSASRPQDRQFILSSKKLLLSDSGFYLCAWSVLMGPGETQYFGPGTRLLVL.

The chain is built from TRBV7-2 and TRBJ2-1; 8 bases map to TRBD2. The CDR3 totals 16 residues. The V segment lost 6 bases and the J segment 6 bases; nucleotides outside the gene matches: 13. Germline loops: CDR1 SGHTA, CDR2 FQGNSA. Here the CDR3 reads CASRRAGGAGSNEQFF. CDR3 DNA: TGTGCCAGCAGAAGGGCGGGAGGTGCGGGAAGCAATGAGCAGTTCTTC. The full variable domain, completed using reference TRBV7-2 and TRBJ2-1, is GAGVSQSPSNKVTEKGKDVELRCDPISGHTALYWYRQSLGQGLEFLIYFQGNSAPDKSGLPSDRFSAERTGGSVSTLTIQRTQQEDSAVYLCASRRAGGAGSNEQFFGPGTRLTVL.

The rearrangement uses TRBV4-3 and TRBJ2-1, with D perhaps TRBD2 (6 bases). V lost 0 bases to trimming and J lost 4 bases, with 16 bases between them. This CDR3 contains 17 residues. Germline lookup yields CDR1 LGHNA and CDR2 YSLEER. CDR3 sequence reads: CASSQDLERAYYNEQFF. The CDR3 DNA is TGCGCCAGCAGCCAAGATCTCGAGCGGGCATATTACAATGAGCAGTTCTTC.

The rearrangement uses TRBV24-1 and TRBJ2-1, with D possibly matching TRBD2 (5 bases). The V gene lost 2 bases and the J gene lost 0 bases, with 10 bases spanning the gap. CDR3 size: 16 residues. Germline V gene data show CDR1 as KGHDR and CDR2 as SFDVKD. The DNA of the CDR3 is TGTGCCACCAGTGATTCTGAGGGCAACTCCTACAATGAGCAGTTCTTC. Protein product: CATSDSEGNSYNEQFF.

The V and J genes are TRBV28 and TRBJ2-7; 9 positions agree with TRBD1. This CDR3 comprises 14 residues. CDR1 is MDHEN, CDR2 SYDVKM, per germline. J lost 5 bases, V lost 7 bases, and 9 bases had no gene match. The chain's CDR3 is CASKPGQGGHEQYF. For the CDR3, the DNA is TGTGCCAGCAAACCGGGACAGGGAGGTCACGAGCAGTACTTC.

The rearrangement links TRBV19 to TRBJ1-1; possibly TRBD1 for D (5 bases). The CDR3 loop spans 13 amino acids. CDR1 is LNHDA, CDR2 SQIVND, per germline (reference sequence). Trimming pared 5 bases from V and 6 bases from J, leaving 13 bases between. As DNA, the CDR3 is TGTGCCAGTAGTGTTGATCAGGGCCCTGAAGCTTTCTTT. Protein sequence: CASSVDQGPEAFF. Combining the CDR3 with reference TRBV19 and TRBJ1-1 gives the whole variable domain DGGITQSPKYLFRKEGQNVTLSCEQNLNHDAMYWYRQDPGQGLRLIYYSQIVNDFQKGDIAEGYSVSREKKESFPLTVTSAQKNPTAFYLCASSVDQGPEAFFGQGTRLTVV.

The gene calls are TRBV29-1 and TRBJ2-3; the D gene is possibly TRBD1 (6 bases). The CDR3 is 13 residues long. Germline V gives CDR1 SQVTM, CDR2 ANQGSEA. The germline V and J ends were trimmed by 4 bases and 0 bases, with 8 bases remaining between them. This CDR3 reads CSVGQASTDTQYF. DNA for the CDR3: TGCAGCGTTGGACAGGCCAGCACAGATACGCAGTATTTT.